This T cell receptor (beta chain) is drawn from a study of blood T cell repertoires in COVID-19. On the study more broadly: The United States, Italy and Spain provided the acute and convalescent COVID-19 samples. T cells, B-cell-depleted T cells, or PBMCs supplied cDNA or gDNA.

CDR3 length equals 16 residues. As handled by the study authors: Using reference gene primer amplification, nucleated cell counts were estimated. This table comes from immunoSEQ multiplex PCR, and its TCRdb copy is limited to in-frame clones, with some not included. That table furnishes V, J and clone size, whereas the DNA furnished D and trimming. Of roughly 150,000 clones listed, roughly 81% are singletons. In this sample, this clone turned up a few times. The sequencing input was peripheral blood. The TCR comes from a woman of 80 years or more with COVID-19, enrolled during active disease. The chain links TRBV12-1 to TRBJ1-4; the table's D gene call, TRBD1, was not cross checked with the DNA. TRBV12-1 is shown as a pseudogene. CDR3 nucleotide sequence: TGTGCCAGCAGCTTTGCGCAACAGGGCGACAATGAAAAACTGTTTTTT. It codes for CASSFAQQGDNEKLFF.